The next 20 T cell receptor beta chains were all read from a single sample in a study of cytomegalovirus exposure and HLA in healthy donors. The study ran its PCR with 60 Vbeta and 13 Jbeta primers. Assay: immunoSEQ multiplex PCR; the TCRdb copy retains only in-frame clones and omits some. The sample holds 85,000 to 130,000 clones, about three quarters seen once. The sequenced sample consisted of PBMCs. These receptors were taken from a woman between 50 and 59 years old in good health and CMV-seropositive.

The chain joins TRBV15 to TRBJ1-3; 7 bases match TRBD1. V gave up 3 bases and J gave up 0 bases; unmatched junction bases: 8. Germline V lookup: CDR1 LNHNV, CDR2 YYDKDF (reference sequence). This CDR3 is 17 amino acids long. The CDR3 DNA reads as TGTGCCACCAGCAGCAGGGACAGATACGACTCTGGAAACACCATATATTTT. Translation: CATSSRDRYDSGNTIYF.

The V call is TRBV28, the J call TRBJ2-7, with 9 bases identical to TRBD2. V was clipped by 5 bases and J by 5 bases; unmatched bases: 7. This CDR3 has 14 residues. The germline gives CDR1 MDHEN, CDR2 SYDVKM. The CDR3 DNA follows: TGTGCCAGCAGTCCGACCAGCGGGGGGAACGAGCAGTACTTC. Its protein product is CASSPTSGGNEQYF.

This chain uses TRBV11-2 with TRBJ2-7, with TRBD1 matching 7 bases. The CDR3 runs to 17 residues. Germline V gene lookup returns CDR1 SGHAT and CDR2 FQNNGV. Trimming at V came to 5 bases and at J to 3 bases, leaving 16 bases not matched to a gene. The CDR3 DNA is TGTGCCAGCAGCGTCAGGGGTGGGACAGCGTCCTTCTACGAGCAGTACTTC. Protein sequence: CASSVRGGTASFYEQYF.

The chain combines TRBV9 with TRBJ2-1; a possible D gene is TRBD1 (6 bases). Germline values: CDR1 SGDLS, CDR2 YYNGEE. The CDR3 runs 17 residues. V lost 2 bases, J lost 7 bases, and 22 bases lay in between. The CDR3 loop is CASSVSSWSAGDNEQFF. CDR3 sequence (DNA): TGTGCCAGCAGCGTTTCGTCCTGGTCGGCAGGGGATAATGAGCAGTTCTTC.

This chain connects TRBV5-1 to TRBJ2-5; TRBD1 matches at 8 bases. The DNA end lines up better with TRBJ2-7; the J call may be wrong. The CDR3 consists of 13 residues. Germline CDR1 SGHRS, CDR2 YFSETQ. CDR3 protein: CASRTGGNYEQYF. As DNA, the CDR3 is TGCGCCAGCAGAACAGGGGGTAACTACGAGCAGTACTTC.

The rearrangement links TRBV5-5 to TRBJ1-5; D is unclear. The CDR3 is 14 residues long. The V end was cut by 3 bases, the J end by 2 bases, with 9 bases between. CDR1 is SGHKS, CDR2 YYEKEE, per germline (reference sequence). The DNA of the CDR3 is TGTGCCAGCAGCTCTGAGGTCGGCAATCAGCCCCAGCATTTT. Amino acids: CASSSEVGNQPQHF.

The chain uses TRBV19 and TRBJ1-2, with D possibly TRBD1 on 6 matching bases. V shed 5 bases and J shed 4 bases, with 11 bases lying between them. This CDR3 is 13 amino acids long. The germline V gene has CDR1 LNHDA and CDR2 SQIVND (reference sequence). The CDR3 nucleotides are TGTGCCAGTAGTGCACAGGGCCTCTATGGCTACACCTTC. Translated: CASSAQGLYGYTF.

In this sample, this clone turned up once. The chain carries TRBV4-1 and TRBJ2-4, with 8 positions matching TRBD2. The CDR3 is 15 amino acids. The V segment lost 4 bases and the J segment 6 bases; nucleotides outside the gene matches: 8. Germline V gene lookup returns CDR1 MGHRA and CDR2 YSYEKL. This chain's CDR3 is CASSPLLAGLNIQYF. The CDR3 nucleotides are TGCGCCAGCAGCCCACTTTTAGCGGGGTTAAACATTCAGTACTTC.

The rearrangement uses TRBV7-3 and TRBJ2-2; 8 nucleotides agree with TRBD1. Germline loops: CDR1 SGHTA, CDR2 FQGTGA. The CDR3 loop spans 16 amino acids. V shed 5 bases, J shed 1 base, and the junction held 6 bases outside the gene matches. CDR3 sequence: CASSLLGTGNTGELFF. CDR3 coding DNA: TGTGCCAGCAGCCTCTTAGGGACAGGGAACACCGGGGAGCTGTTTTTT.

A note on this clone: A junction boundary mismatches the germline segment, possibly from a read error. The V call is TRBV7-9, the J call TRBJ1-2, with TRBD1 matching over 7 bases. Germline V gene lookup returns CDR1 SEHNR and CDR2 FQNEAQ (reference sequence). The CDR3 sequence is 14 residues long. CDR3 loop: CSSSLGQTNYGYTF. CDR3 bases: TGTTCCAGCAGCTTGGGACAGACTAACTATGGCTACACCTTC.

The chain combines TRBV7-2 with TRBJ2-3, with 7 bases matching TRBD2. J gave up 6 bases and V 1 base, and 4 bases lay outside the gene matches. The CDR3 is made up of 14 amino acids. The germline CDR1 and CDR2 sequences are SGHTA and FQGNSA. CDR3 region: CASSLVRGTDTQYF. DNA for the CDR3: TGTGCCAGCAGCTTAGTGCGGGGGACGGATACGCAGTATTTT.

The rearrangement links TRBV7-6 to TRBJ2-3, with a tentative D call TRBD1 (6 bases). CDR3 size: 14 residues. Germline V gene data show CDR1 as SGHVS and CDR2 as FNYEAQ. The V and J ends lost 1 base and 7 bases respectively, with 12 bases between them. This chain's CDR3 is CASSLGTDGHTQYF. CDR3 in DNA: TGTGCCAGCAGCTTAGGGACAGACGGCCATACGCAGTATTTT.

The chain's CDR3 is CASSSRDRGSNSNQPQHF. DNA for the CDR3: TGTGCCAGCAGCTCCCGGGACAGGGGCTCGAATAGCAATCAGCCCCAGCATTTT. The chain employs TRBV5-6 and TRBJ1-5; 10 bases are shared with TRBD1. CDR3 length: 18 residues. The germline V gene encodes CDR1 SGHDT and CDR2 YYEEEE. V lost 3 bases to trimming and J lost 0 bases; unmatched junction nucleotides: 9.

The chain couples TRBV2 to TRBJ2-1; 8 bases agree with TRBD1. CDR1 and CDR2 (germline): SNHLY, FYNNEI. V lost 8 bases, J lost 6 bases, and 21 bases stayed unmatched. The CDR3 extends over 18 amino acids. For the CDR3, the DNA is TGTGCCAGCCGATACCGGACAGGGACCTCACACCCTCTCAATGAGCAGTTCTTC. As protein: CASRYRTGTSHPLNEQFF.

The chain is built from TRBV5-1 and TRBJ2-3; TRBD2 matches 14 bases. The CDR3 runs to 21 residues. Germline loops: CDR1 SGHRS, CDR2 YFSETQ. The ends lost 2 bases at V and 1 base at J; junction bases unmatched: 15. The CDR3 here is CASSFRLGLAGANRGTDTQYF. The CDR3 DNA reads TGCGCCAGCAGCTTCAGATTGGGACTAGCGGGGGCTAACCGGGGCACAGATACGCAGTATTTT.

The chain joins TRBV7-9 to TRBJ2-7; TRBD1 matches 8 bases. This CDR3 region has 13 residues. Trimming at V came to 5 bases and at J to 4 bases, leaving 4 bases not matched to a gene. The V gene's germline CDR1 is SEHNR and CDR2 FQNEAQ (reference sequence). DNA for the CDR3: TGTGCCAGCAGCCTGACAGGGGTATACGAGCAGTACTTC. Translation gives CASSLTGVYEQYF.

This sequence joins TRBV5-1 and TRBJ2-3, with 9 bases aligning to TRBD2. The CDR3 consists of 17 residues. The V segment lost 1 base and the J segment 0 bases; nucleotides outside the gene matches: 6. Germline V gene lookup returns CDR1 SGHRS and CDR2 YFSETQ. The DNA for the CDR3 is TGCGCCAGCAGCTTGTTTTCCAGCGGGGGGAGCACAGATACGCAGTATTTT. Its translation is CASSLFSSGGSTDTQYF.

V is TRBV29-1 and J is TRBJ2-3, with 9 positions matching TRBD2. The V segment lost 4 bases and the J segment 4 bases; nucleotides outside the gene matches: 6. The length of the CDR3 is 14 residues. In germline, CDR1 is SQVTM, CDR2 ANQGSEA. The CDR3 DNA reads TGCAGCGTTGGAAGAGCGGGGGGTTCAGATACGCAGTATTTT. Its protein product is CSVGRAGGSDTQYF.

The V call is TRBV7-9, the J call TRBJ2-1, with TRBD1 matching over 9 bases. Trimming removed 4 bases from V and 4 bases from J; junction bases left unmatched: 5. The length of the CDR3 is 15 residues. Germline-derived CDR1 and CDR2 are SEHNR and FQNEAQ (reference sequence). CDR3 in amino acids: CASSSRQGDYNEQFF. DNA for the CDR3: TGTGCCAGCAGCTCCAGACAGGGGGATTACAATGAGCAGTTCTTC. The variable domain in full, with the rest retrieved from reference TRBV7-9 and TRBJ2-1, is DTGVSQNPRHKITKRGQNVTFRCDPISEHNRLYWYRQTLGQGPEFLTYFQNEAQLEKSRLLSDRFSAERPKGSFSTLEIQRTEQGDSAMYLCASSSRQGDYNEQFFGPGTRLTVL.

The chain has TRBV27 and TRBJ2-3, with D unclear. Trimming took off 6 bases at V and 3 bases at J, with 10 bases between the two ends. The germline V gene has CDR1 MNHEY and CDR2 SMNVEV (reference sequence). This CDR3 has 13 residues. The CDR3 spells CASRPLGTDTQYF. In DNA, the CDR3 is TGTGCCAGCAGACCCCTCGGGACAGATACGCAGTATTTT.